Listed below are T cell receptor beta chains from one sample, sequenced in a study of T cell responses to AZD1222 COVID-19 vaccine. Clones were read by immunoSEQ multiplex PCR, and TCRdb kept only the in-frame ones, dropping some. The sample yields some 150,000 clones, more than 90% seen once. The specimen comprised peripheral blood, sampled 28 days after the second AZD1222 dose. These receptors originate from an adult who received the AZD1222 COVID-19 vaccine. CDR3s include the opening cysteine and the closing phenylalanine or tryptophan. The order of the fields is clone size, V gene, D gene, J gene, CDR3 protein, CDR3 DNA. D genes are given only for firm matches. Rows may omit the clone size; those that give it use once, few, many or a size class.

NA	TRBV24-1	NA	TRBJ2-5	CATSDFATQETQYF	TGTGCCACCAGTGATTTTGCTACACAAGAGACCCAGTACTTC
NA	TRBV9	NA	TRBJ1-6	CASSVDPRGAQGNSPLHF	TGTGCCAGCAGCGTGGACCCCCGGGGGGCTCAAGGTAATTCACCCCTCCACTTT
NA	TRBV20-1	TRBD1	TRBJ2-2	CSASDRGDSGELFF	TGCAGTGCCAGTGACAGGGGGGACAGCGGGGAGCTGTTTTTT
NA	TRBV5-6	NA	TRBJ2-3	CASSLVRGDTQYF	TGTGCCAGCAGTCTAGTCCGAGGGGATACGCAGTATTTT
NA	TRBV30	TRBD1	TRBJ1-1	CAFGTGRNTEAFF	TGTGCCTTTGGGACAGGGAGGAACACTGAAGCTTTCTTT
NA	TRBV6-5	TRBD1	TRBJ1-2	CASSYSSGQGYGYTF	TGTGCCAGCAGTTACTCCTCCGGACAGGGCTATGGCTACACCTTC
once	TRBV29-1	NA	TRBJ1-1	CSVQQANTEAFF	TGCAGCGTTCAACAGGCGAACACTGAAGCTTTCTTT
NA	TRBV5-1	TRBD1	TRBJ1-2	CASSAGQGWPGYTF	TGCGCCAGCAGCGCCGGACAGGGGTGGCCTGGCTACACCTTC
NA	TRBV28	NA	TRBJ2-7	CASRWGVDAYEQYF	TGTGCCAGCAGGTGGGGAGTCGATGCCTACGAGCAGTACTTC
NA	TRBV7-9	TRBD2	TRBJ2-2	CASSTIYARGSYTGELFF	TGTGCCAGCAGCACCATCTACGCGCGGGGGTCGTACACCGGGGAGCTGTTTTTT
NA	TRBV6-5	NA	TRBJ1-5	CASSSTFNTGQPQHF	TGTGCCAGCAGTTCCACCTTCAATACTGGTCAGCCCCAGCATTTT
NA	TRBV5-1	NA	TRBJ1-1	CASSMGPGGTEAFF	TGCGCCAGCAGCATGGGACCTGGAGGGACTGAAGCTTTCTTT
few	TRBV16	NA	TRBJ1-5	CASSRDWGSNQPQHF	TGTGCCAGCAGCCGGGACTGGGGTAGCAATCAGCCCCAGCATTTT
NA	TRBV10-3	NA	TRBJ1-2	CAISSFLSGIGGYTF	TGTGCCATCAGTTCCTTCTTGAGCGGGATTGGCGGCTACACCTTC
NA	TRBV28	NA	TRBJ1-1	CASSHGWGAMNTEAFF	TGTGCCAGCTCACATGGATGGGGGGCGATGAACACTGAAGCTTTCTTT
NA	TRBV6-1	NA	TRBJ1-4	CASSEGAGSNEKLFF	TGTGCCAGCAGTGAAGGGGCCGGGTCTAATGAAAAACTGTTTTTT
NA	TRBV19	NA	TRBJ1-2	CASSPRGGGLRSYGYTF	TGTGCCAGTAGCCCCCGGGGAGGGGGGCTCCGCTCCTATGGCTACACCTTC
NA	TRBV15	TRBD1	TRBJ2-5	CATSTRDSPTGETQYF	TGTGCCACCAGCACCCGGGACAGTCCAACGGGAGAGACCCAGTACTTC
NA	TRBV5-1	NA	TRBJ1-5	CASSLDGFNQPQHF	TGCGCCAGCAGCTTGGATGGATTTAATCAGCCCCAGCATTTT
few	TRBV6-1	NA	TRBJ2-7	CASSEGWGYPSYEQYF	TGTGCCAGCAGTGAAGGTTGGGGGTATCCCTCCTACGAGCAGTACTTC
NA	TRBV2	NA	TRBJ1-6	CAGGRGDSPLHF	TGTGCCGGCGGGAGGGGAGATTCACCCCTCCACTTT
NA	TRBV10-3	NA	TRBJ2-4	CAISRDGRKNIQYF	TGTGCCATCAGTAGGGACGGGAGAAAAAACATTCAGTACTTC
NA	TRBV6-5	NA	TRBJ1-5	CASSGTDNQPQHF	TGTGCCAGCAGCGGGACGGACAATCAGCCCCAGCATTTT
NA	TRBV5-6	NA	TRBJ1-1	CASSLTVWATEAFF	TGTGCCAGCAGCTTGACAGTTTGGGCCACTGAAGCTTTCTTT
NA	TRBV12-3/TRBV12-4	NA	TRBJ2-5	CASSLRGETQYF	TGTGCCAGCAGTTTAAGGGGAGAGACCCAGTACTTC
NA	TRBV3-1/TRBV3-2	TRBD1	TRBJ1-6	CASTGQVDSPLHF	TGTGCCAGCACCGGACAGGTAGATTCACCCCTCCACTTT
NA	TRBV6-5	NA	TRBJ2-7	CATGKEGGSYEQYF	TGTGCCACCGGGAAAGAGGGGGGGAGCTACGAGCAGTACTTC
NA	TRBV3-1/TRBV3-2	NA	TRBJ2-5	CASSREAVAGRETQYF	TGTGCCAGCAGTCGGGAAGCGGTTGCAGGGAGAGAGACCCAGTACTTC
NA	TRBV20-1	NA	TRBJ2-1	CSAQTGFEQFF	TGCAGTGCTCAGACAGGATTTGAGCAGTTCTTC
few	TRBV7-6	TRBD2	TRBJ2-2	CASSVRGGQNTGELFF	TGTGCCAGCAGCGTCCGCGGGGGGCAGAACACCGGGGAGCTGTTTTTT
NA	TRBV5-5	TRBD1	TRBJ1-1	CASSRDRGGTEAFF	TGTGCCAGCAGTCGGGACAGGGGTGGCACTGAAGCTTTCTTT
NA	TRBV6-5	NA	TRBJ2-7	CASSSTILYEQYF	TGTGCCAGCTCGAGTACTATACTATACGAGCAGTACTTC
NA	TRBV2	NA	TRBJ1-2	CASTNSNYGYTF	TGTGCCAGCACCAACAGTAACTATGGCTACACCTTC
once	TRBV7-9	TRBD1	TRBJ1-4	CASSYYGRPGTGENEKLFF	TGTGCCAGCAGCTATTATGGACGCCCTGGGACAGGGGAAAATGAAAAACTGTTTTTT
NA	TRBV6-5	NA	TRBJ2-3	CASSADFTDTQYF	TGTGCCTCCAGCGCCGACTTCACAGATACGCAGTATTTT
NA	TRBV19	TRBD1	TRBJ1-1	CASGDRGGTEAFF	TGTGCCAGTGGAGACAGGGGGGGCACTGAAGCTTTCTTT
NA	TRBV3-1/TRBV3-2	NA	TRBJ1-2	CASSQVSYGYTF	TGTGCCAGCAGCCAAGTTAGCTATGGCTACACCTTC
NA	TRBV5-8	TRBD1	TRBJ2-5	CASSLPGGRETQYF	TGTGCCAGCAGCTTGCCAGGGGGCCGGGAGACCCAGTACTTC
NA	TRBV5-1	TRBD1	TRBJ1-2	CASSLIQGARGYTF	TGCGCCAGCAGCTTAATACAGGGGGCGCGGGGCTACACCTTC
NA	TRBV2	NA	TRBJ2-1	CASSESSGNNEQFF	TGTGCCAGCAGTGAGTCGTCAGGGAACAATGAGCAGTTCTTC
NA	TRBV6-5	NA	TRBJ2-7	CASSERASYEQYF	TGTGCCAGCAGCGAGCGGGCCTCCTACGAGCAGTACTTC
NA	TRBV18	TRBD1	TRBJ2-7	CASSVQGAYEQYF	TGTGCCAGCTCAGTACAGGGGGCCTACGAGCAGTACTTC
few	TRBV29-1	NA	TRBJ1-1	CSVEEAGSANTEAFF	TGCAGCGTTGAAGAAGCAGGGAGCGCGAACACTGAAGCTTTCTTT
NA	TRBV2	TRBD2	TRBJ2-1	CASSDRLAVYNEQFF	TGTGCCAGCAGTGACCGACTAGCGGTCTACAATGAGCAGTTCTTC
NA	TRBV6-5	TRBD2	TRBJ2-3	CASKEREPTDTQYF	TGTGCCAGCAAAGAGCGGGAGCCCACAGATACGCAGTATTTT
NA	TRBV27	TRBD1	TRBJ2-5	CASSFETGRQETQYF	TGTGCCAGCAGTTTCGAGACAGGGCGTCAAGAGACCCAGTACTTC
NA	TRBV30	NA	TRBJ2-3	CAWIPGNTDTQYF	TGTGCCTGGATCCCCGGGAACACAGATACGCAGTATTTT
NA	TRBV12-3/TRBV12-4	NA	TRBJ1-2	CASTSSGHYGYTF	TGTGCCAGCACTTCATCAGGGCACTATGGCTACACCTTC
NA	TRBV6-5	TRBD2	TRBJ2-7	CASSKREGAYEQYF	TGTGCCAGCAGTAAGCGGGAGGGGGCCTACGAGCAGTACTTC
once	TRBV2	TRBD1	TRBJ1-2	CASGEDRLAFGYTF	TGTGCCAGCGGAGAGGACAGGCTTGCTTTTGGCTACACCTTC
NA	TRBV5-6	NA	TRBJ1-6	CASSLAAGSSYNSPLHF	TGTGCCAGCAGCCTGGCGGCAGGGAGCTCCTATAATTCACCCCTCCACTTT
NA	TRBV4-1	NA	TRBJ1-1	CASSHWGNTEAFF	TGCGCCAGCAGCCATTGGGGGAACACTGAAGCTTTCTTT
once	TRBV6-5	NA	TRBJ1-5	CASSYLKGQPQHF	TGTGCCAGCAGTTATTTAAAGGGTCAGCCCCAGCATTTT
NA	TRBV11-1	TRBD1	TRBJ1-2	CASSRDREDGYTF	TGTGCCAGCAGCCGGGACAGGGAAGATGGCTACACCTTC
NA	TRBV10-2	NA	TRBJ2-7	CASSESTGVYPGSEQYF	TGCGCCAGCAGTGAGTCGACGGGGGTCTACCCCGGCAGCGAGCAGTACTTC
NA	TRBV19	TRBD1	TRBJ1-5	CASSTATGGAGNQPQHF	TGTGCCAGTAGTACGGCGACAGGGGGCGCGGGCAATCAGCCCCAGCATTTT
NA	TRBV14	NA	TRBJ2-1	CASSPFGVTPYNEQFF	TGTGCCAGCAGCCCATTTGGAGTAACTCCCTACAATGAGCAGTTCTTC
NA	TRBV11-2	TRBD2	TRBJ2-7	CASRRGAGRKEYEQYF	TGTGCCAGCAGACGGGGTGCCGGGAGGAAGGAATACGAGCAGTACTTC